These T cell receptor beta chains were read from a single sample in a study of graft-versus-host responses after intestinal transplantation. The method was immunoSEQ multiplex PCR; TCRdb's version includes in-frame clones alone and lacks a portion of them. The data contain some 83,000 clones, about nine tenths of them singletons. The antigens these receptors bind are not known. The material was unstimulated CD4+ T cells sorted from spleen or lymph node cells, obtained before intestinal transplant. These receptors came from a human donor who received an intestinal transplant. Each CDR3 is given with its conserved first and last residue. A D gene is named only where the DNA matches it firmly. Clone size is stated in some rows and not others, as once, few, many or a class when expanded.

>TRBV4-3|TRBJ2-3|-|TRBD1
TGCGCCAGCAGCCAAGCAACAGGGGTTAGGACAGATACGCAGTATTTT
CASSQATGVRTDTQYF
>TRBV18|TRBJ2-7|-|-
TGTGCCAGCTCACCTCAGCAGGGCGAGCAGTACTTC
CASSPQQGEQYF
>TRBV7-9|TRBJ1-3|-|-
TGTGCCAGCAGCTCTCTAGGACTCTCTTCTGGAAACACCATATATTTT
CASSSLGLSSGNTIYF
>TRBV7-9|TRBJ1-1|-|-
TGTGCCAGCAGGCTGACAACGAACACTGAAGCTTTCTTT
CASRLTTNTEAFF
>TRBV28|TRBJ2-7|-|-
TGTGCCAGCACAAAAGGGGGTCCCTACGAGCAGTACTTC
CASTKGGPYEQYF
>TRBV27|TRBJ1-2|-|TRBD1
TGTGCCAGCACGACAGGGGGGTCGAATTTCTATGGCTACACCTTC
CASTTGGSNFYGYTF
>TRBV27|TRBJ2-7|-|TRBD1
TGTGCCAGCAGCCCCTTGGGGGACAGTTGGGACTCCTACGAGCAGTACTTC
CASSPLGDSWDSYEQYF
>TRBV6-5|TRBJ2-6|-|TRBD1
TGTGCCAGCACAGCAGGGGGCCCTGGGGCCAACGTCCTGACTTTC
CASTAGGPGANVLTF
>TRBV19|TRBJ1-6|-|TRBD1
TGTGCCAGTAGTTTTGGGACAGGGGACAAACCCCTCCACTTT
CASSFGTGDKPLHF
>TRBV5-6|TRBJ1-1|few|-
TGTGCCAGCAGCTTGATGAAGTACGGGATCACTGAAGCTTTCTTT
CASSLMKYGITEAFF
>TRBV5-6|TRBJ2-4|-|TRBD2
TGTGCCAGCAGCCCAGGACTAGCGGGGGGGCCTGGCAAAAACATTCAGTACTTC
CASSPGLAGGPGKNIQYF
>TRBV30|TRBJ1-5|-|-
TGTGCCTGGAGTGTACGGACAGTGAATCAGCCCCAGCATTTT
CAWSVRTVNQPQHF
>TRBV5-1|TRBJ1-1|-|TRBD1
TGCGCCAGCAGCTCAGTACAGGGGACCACTGAAGCTTTCTTT
CASSSVQGTTEAFF
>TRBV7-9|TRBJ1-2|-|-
TGTGCCAGCAGCTTAGCCAGTGCAGGCGCCTATAGCTACACCTTC
CASSLASAGAYSYTF
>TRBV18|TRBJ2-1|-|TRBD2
TGTGCCAGCTCACCCGGGACTAGCGGGGGGGCAGCGTACAATGAGCAGTTCTTC
CASSPGTSGGAAYNEQFF
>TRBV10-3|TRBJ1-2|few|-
TGTGCCATCAGTGAGTCGGGAGGGACCAAGTATGGCTACACCTTC
CAISESGGTKYGYTF
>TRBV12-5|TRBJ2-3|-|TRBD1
TGTGCTAGTGGTTGGGGACAGGGGATCACAGATACGCAGTATTTT
CASGWGQGITDTQYF
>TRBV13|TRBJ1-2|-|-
TGTGCCAGCAGTCTTCGAGGACTGGGTGGCTACACCTTC
CASSLRGLGGYTF
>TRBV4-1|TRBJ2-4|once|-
TGCGCCAGCAGCCAAGAGCCAGAACCAGGAATTCTAGCCAAAAACATTCAGTACTTC
CASSQEPEPGILAKNIQYF
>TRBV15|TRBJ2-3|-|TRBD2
TGTGCCACCAGCGGCGGGACTAGCGGGGGGGGACTTCTCACAGATACGCAGTATTTT
CATSGGTSGGGLLTDTQYF
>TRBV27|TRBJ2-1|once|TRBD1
TGTGCCAGCAGGAAACAGGGGGCAAATGAGCAGTTCTTC
CASRKQGANEQFF
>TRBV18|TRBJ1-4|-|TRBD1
TGTGCCAGCTCACCACGGGCCCATGGGGACAGCCATAATGAAAAACTGTTTTTT
CASSPRAHGDSHNEKLFF